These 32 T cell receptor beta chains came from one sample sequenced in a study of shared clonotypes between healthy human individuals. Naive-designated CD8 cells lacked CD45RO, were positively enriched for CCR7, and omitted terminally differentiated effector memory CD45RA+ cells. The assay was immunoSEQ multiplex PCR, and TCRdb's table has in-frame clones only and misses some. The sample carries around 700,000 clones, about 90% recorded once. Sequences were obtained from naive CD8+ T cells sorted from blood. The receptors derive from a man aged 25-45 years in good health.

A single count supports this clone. CDR3 sequence: CASSSDRVENPEAFF. CDR3 sequence (DNA): TGTGCCAGCAGTTCGGACAGGGTGGAGAATCCTGAAGCTTTCTTT. V gene TRBV28 combines with J gene TRBJ1-1; 8 bases match TRBD1. CDR3 size: 15 residues. V gave up 4 bases and J gave up 6 bases; unmatched junction bases: 10. From germline, CDR1 is MDHEN and CDR2 SYDVKM.

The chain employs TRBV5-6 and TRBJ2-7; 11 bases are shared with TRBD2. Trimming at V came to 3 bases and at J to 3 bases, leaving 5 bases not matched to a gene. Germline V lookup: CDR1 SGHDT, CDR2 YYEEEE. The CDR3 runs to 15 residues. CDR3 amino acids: CASSSPGTSGYEQYF. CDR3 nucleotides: TGTGCCAGCAGCTCTCCCGGGACTAGCGGCTACGAGCAGTACTTC.

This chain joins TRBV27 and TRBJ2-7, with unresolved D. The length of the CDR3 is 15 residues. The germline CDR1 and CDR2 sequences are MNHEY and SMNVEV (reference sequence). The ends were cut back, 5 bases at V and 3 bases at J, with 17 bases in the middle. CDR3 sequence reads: CASSLGPRALYEQYF. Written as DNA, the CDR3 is TGTGCCAGCAGTCTAGGGCCCCGTGCCCTCTACGAGCAGTACTTC.

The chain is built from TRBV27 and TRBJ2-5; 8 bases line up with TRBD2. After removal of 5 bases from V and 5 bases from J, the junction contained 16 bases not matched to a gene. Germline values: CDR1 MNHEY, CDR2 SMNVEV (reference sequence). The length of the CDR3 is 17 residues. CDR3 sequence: CASSVLGTRRGAETQYF. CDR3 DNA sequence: TGTGCCAGCAGTGTCCTCGGGACTAGAAGGGGTGCGGAGACCCAGTACTTC.

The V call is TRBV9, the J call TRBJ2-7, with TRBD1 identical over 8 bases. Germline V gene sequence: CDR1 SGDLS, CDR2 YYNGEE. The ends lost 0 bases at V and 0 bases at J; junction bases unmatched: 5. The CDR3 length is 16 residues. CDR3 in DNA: TGTGCCAGCAGCGTAGGAGGACAGGGCAGCTCCTACGAGCAGTACTTC. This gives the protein CASSVGGQGSSYEQYF.

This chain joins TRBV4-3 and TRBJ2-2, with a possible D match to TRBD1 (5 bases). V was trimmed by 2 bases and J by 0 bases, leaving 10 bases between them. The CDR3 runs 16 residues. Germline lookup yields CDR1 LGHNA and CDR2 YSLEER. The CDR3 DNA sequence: TGCGCCAGCAGCCAATATTCCAGGGCGAACACCGGGGAGCTGTTTTTT. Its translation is CASSQYSRANTGELFF.

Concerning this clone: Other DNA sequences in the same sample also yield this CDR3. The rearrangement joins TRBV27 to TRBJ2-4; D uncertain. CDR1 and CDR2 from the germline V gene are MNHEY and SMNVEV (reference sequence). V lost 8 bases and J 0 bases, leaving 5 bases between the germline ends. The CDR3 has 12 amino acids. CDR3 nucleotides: TGTGCCAGCGGTCTAGCCAAAAACATTCAGTACTTC. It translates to CASGLAKNIQYF.

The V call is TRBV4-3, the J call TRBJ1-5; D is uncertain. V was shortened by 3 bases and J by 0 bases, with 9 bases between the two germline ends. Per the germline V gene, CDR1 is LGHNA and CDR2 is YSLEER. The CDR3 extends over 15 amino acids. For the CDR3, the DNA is TGCGCCAGCAGCCAGGGAAGGGATAGCAATCAGCCCCAGCATTTT. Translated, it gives CASSQGRDSNQPQHF.

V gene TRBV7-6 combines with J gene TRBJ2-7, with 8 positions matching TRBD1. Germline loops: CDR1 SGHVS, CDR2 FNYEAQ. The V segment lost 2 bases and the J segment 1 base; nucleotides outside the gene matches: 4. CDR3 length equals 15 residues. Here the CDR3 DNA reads TGTGCCAGCAGCTTATCGCGACAGGGGTCCTACGAGCAGTACTTC. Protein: CASSLSRQGSYEQYF.

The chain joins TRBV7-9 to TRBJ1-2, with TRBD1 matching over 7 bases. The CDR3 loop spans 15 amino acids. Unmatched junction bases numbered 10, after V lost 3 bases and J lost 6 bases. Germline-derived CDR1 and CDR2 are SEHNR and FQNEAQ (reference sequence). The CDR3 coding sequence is TGTGCCAGCAGCTTGGTACCCGGGACAGAAGATGGCTACACCTTC. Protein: CASSLVPGTEDGYTF.

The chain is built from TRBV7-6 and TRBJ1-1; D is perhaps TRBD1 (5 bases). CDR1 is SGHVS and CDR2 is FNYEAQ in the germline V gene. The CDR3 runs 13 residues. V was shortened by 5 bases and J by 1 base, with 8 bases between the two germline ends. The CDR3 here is CASSPGENTEAFF. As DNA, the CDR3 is TGTGCCAGCAGCCCGGGGGAGAACACTGAAGCTTTCTTT.

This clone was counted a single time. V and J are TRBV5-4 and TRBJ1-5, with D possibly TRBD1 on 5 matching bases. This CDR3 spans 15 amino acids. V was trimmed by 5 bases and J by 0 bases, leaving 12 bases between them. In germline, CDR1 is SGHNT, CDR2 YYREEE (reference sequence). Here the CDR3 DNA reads TGTGCCAGCAGAAACTGGGGGATTAGCAATCAGCCCCAGCATTTT. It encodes CASRNWGISNQPQHF.

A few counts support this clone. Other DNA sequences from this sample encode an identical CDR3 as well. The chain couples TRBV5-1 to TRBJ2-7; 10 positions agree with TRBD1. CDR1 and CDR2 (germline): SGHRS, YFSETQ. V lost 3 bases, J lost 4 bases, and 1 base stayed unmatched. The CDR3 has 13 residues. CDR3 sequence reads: CASSSGQGYEQYF. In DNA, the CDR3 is TGCGCCAGCAGCTCGGGACAGGGGTACGAGCAGTACTTC.

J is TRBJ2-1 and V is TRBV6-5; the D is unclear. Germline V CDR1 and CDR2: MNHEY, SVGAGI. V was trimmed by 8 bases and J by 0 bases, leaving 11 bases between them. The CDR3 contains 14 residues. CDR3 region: CASVGPNSYNEQFF. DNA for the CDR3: TGTGCCAGCGTCGGACCTAACTCCTACAATGAGCAGTTCTTC.

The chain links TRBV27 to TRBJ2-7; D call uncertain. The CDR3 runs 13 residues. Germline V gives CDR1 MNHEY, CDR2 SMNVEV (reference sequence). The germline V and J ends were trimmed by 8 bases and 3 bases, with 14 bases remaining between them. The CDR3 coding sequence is TGTGCCAGCCCACCCGCGGTCAACTACGAGCAGTACTTC. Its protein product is CASPPAVNYEQYF.

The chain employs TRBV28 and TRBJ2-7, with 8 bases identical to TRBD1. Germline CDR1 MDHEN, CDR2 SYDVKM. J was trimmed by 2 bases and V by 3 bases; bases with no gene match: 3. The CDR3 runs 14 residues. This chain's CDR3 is CASSFLQGAYEQYF. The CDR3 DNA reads TGTGCCAGCAGTTTCTTACAGGGGGCCTACGAGCAGTACTTC. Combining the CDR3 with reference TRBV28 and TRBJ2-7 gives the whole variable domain DVKVTQSSRYLVKRTGEKVFLECVQDMDHENMFWYRQDPGLGLRLIYFSYDVKMKEKGDIPEGYSVSREKKERFSLILESASTNQTSMYLCASSFLQGAYEQYFGPGTRLTVT.

The CDR3 sequence is CASSPKGTTGNTEAFF. The CDR3 DNA is TGTGCCAGCAGCCCAAAGGGGACCACAGGGAACACTGAAGCTTTCTTT. V and J are TRBV13 and TRBJ1-1; maybe TRBD1 (5 bases). CDR3 size: 16 residues. V gave up 5 bases and J gave up 1 base, with 17 bases separating them. CDR1 PRHDT and CDR2 FYEKMQ come from the germline V gene (reference sequence). Complete variable domain (other parts from reference TRBV13 and TRBJ1-1): AAGVIQSPRHLIKEKRETATLKCYPIPRHDTVYWYQQGPGQDPQFLISFYEKMQSDKGSIPDRFSAQQFSDYHSELNMSSLELGDSALYFCASSPKGTTGNTEAFFGQGTRLTVV.

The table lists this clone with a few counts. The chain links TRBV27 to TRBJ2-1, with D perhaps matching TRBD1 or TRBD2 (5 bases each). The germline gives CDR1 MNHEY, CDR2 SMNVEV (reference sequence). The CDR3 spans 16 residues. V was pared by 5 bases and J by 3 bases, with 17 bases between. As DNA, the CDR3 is TGTGCCAGCAGTCCCCCCGAGGGACGCCACTACAATGAGCAGTTCTTC. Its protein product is CASSPPEGRHYNEQFF.

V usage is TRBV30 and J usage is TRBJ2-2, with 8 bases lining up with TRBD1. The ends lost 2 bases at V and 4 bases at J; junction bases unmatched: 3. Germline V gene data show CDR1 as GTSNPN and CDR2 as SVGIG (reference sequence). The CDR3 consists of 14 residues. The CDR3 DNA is TGTGCCTGGAGTCCCAGGGGGCGCACCGGGGAGCTGTTTTTT. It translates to CAWSPRGRTGELFF.

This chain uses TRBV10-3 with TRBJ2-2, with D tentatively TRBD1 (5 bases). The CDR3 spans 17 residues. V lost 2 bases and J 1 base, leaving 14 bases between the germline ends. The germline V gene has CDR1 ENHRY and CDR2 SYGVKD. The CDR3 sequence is CAISESWQGVNTGELFF. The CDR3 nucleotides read TGTGCCATCAGTGAGAGTTGGCAGGGCGTGAACACCGGGGAGCTGTTTTTT.

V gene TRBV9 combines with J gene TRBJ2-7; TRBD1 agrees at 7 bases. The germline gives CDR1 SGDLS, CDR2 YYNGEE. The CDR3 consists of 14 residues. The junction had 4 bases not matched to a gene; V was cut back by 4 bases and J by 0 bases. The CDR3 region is CASSPRDSSYEQYF. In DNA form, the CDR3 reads TGTGCCAGCAGCCCCCGGGACAGCTCCTACGAGCAGTACTTC.

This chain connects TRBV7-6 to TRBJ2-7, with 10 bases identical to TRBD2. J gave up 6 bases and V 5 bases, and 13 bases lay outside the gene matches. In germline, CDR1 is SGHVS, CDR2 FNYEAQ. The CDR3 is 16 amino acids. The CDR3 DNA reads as TGTGCCAGCAGCCCCGGGGCTAGCGGGAGAGTTGGCGAGCAGTACTTC. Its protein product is CASSPGASGRVGEQYF.

CDR3 sequence reads: CASSAGDFSYEQYF. CDR3 bases: TGTGCCAGCAGCGCAGGGGATTTCTCCTACGAGCAGTACTTC. The chain employs TRBV6-5 and TRBJ2-7, with D perhaps matching TRBD1 (6 bases). V lost 6 bases and J lost 0, with 12 bases in between. The CDR3 length is 14 residues. CDR1 is MNHEY and CDR2 is SVGAGI in the germline V gene.

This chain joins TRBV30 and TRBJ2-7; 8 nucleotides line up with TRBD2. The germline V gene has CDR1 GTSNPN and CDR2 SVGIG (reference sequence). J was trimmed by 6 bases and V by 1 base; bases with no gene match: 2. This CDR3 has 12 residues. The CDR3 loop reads CAWSDGGGEQYF. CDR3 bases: TGTGCCTGGAGTGACGGGGGGGGCGAGCAGTACTTC.

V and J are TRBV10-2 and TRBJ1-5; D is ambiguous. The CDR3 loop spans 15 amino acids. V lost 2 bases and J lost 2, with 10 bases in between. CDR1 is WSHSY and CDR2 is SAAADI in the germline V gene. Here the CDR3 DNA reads TGCGCCAGCAGTGAGGGGGTTCTTGGCAATCAGCCCCAGCATTTT. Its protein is CASSEGVLGNQPQHF.

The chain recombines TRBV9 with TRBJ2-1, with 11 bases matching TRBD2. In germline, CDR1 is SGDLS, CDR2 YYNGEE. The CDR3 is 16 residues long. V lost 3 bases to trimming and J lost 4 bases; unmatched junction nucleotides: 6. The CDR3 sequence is CASSEPGLADYNEQFF. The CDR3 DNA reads TGTGCCAGCAGCGAGCCGGGACTAGCGGATTACAATGAGCAGTTCTTC. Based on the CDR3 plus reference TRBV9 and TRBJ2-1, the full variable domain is DSGVTQTPKHLITATGQRVTLRCSPRSGDLSVYWYQQSLDQGLQFLIQYYNGEERAKGNILERFSAQQFPDLHSELNLSSLELGDSALYFCASSEPGLADYNEQFFGPGTRLTVL.

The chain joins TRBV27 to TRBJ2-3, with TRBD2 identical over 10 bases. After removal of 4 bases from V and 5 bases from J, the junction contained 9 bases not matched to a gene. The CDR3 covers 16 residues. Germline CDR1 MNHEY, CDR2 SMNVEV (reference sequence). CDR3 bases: TGTGCCAGCAGTTCCCCTCTAGCGGGAGCTCTAGATACGCAGTATTTT. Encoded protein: CASSSPLAGALDTQYF.

CDR3 in amino acids: CASSQIQGPANYGYTF. In nucleotides, the CDR3 is TGCGCCAGCAGCCAAATACAGGGACCGGCTAACTATGGCTACACCTTC. This chain links TRBV4-1 with TRBJ1-2; a possible D gene is TRBD1 (6 bases). Trimming removed 2 bases from V and 0 bases from J, with 13 bases in between. The CDR3 is 16 amino acids. Germline loops: CDR1 MGHRA, CDR2 YSYEKL.

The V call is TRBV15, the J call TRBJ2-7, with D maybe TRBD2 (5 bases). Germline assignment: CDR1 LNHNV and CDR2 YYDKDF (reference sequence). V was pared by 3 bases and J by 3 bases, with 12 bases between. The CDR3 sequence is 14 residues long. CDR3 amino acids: CATSRELVSYEQYF. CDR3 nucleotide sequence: TGTGCCACCAGCAGGGAACTAGTAAGCTACGAGCAGTACTTC.

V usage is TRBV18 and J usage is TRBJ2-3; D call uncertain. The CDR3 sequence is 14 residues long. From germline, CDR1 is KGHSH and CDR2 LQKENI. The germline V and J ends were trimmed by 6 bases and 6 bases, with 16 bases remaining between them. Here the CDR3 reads CASSRPLPEDTQYF. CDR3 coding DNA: TGTGCCAGCTCGAGGCCCCTCCCCGAGGATACGCAGTATTTT.

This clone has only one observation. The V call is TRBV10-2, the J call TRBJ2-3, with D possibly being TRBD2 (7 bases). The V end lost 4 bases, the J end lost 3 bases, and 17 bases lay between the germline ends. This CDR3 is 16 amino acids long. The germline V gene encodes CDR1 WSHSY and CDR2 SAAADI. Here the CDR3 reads CASSVFRGAMTDTQYF. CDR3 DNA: TGCGCCAGCAGTGTTTTCCGGGGGGCCATGACAGATACGCAGTATTTT.

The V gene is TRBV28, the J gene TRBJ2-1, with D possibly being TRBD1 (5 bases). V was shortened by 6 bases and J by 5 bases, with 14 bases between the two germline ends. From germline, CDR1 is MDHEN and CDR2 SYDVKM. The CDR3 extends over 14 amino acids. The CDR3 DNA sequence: TGTGCCAGCAGACCAATAGGGGAAAACAATGAGCAGTTCTTC. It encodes CASRPIGENNEQFF.